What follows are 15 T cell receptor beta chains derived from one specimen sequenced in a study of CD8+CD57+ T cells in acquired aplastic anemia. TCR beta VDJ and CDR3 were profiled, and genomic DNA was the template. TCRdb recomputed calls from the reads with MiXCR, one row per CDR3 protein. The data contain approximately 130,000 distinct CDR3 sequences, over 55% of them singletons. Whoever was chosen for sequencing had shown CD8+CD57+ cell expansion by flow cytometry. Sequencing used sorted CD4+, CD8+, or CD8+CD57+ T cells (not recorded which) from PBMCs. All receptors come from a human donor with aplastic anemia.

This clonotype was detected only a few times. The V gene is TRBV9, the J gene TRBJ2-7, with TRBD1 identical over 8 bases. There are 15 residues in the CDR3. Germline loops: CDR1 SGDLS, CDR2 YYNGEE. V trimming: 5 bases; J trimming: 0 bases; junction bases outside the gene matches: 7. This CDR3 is CASSARTGSSYEQYF. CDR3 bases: TGTGCCAGCAGTGCTAGGACAGGGAGCTCCTACGAGCAGTACTTC.

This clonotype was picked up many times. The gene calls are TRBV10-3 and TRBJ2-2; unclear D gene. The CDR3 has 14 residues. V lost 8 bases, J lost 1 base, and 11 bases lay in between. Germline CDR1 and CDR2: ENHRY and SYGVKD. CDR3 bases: TGTGCCATCCCGGCCTTTGAGAACACCGGGGAGCTGTTTTTT. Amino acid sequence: CAIPAFENTGELFF.

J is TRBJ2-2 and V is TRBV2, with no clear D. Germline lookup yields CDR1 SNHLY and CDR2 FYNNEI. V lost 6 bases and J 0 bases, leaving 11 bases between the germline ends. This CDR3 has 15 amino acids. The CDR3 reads CASRIQTANTGELFF. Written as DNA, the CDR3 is TGTGCCAGCAGAATACAGACTGCGAACACCGGGGAGCTGTTTTTT.

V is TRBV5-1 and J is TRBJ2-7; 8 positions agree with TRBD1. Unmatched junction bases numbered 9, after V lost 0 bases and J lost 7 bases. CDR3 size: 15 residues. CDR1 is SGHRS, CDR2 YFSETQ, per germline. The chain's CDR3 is CASSLGQGAPDEQYF. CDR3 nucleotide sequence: TGCGCCAGCAGCTTGGGGCAGGGGGCTCCAGATGAGCAGTACTTC.

The CDR3 loop reads CASSLVGSPETQYF. CDR3 nucleotide sequence: TGTGCCAGCAGCTTAGTCGGCTCCCCGGAGACCCAGTACTTC. V is TRBV11-2 and J is TRBJ2-5; D remains ambiguous. The CDR3 is 14 residues long. CDR1 and CDR2 (germline): SGHAT, FQNNGV. Trimming removed 1 base from V and 5 bases from J, with 11 bases in between. Based on the CDR3 plus reference TRBV11-2 and TRBJ2-5, the full variable domain is EAGVAQSPRYKIIEKRQSVAFWCNPISGHATLYWYQQILGQGPKLLIQFQNNGVVDDSQLPKDRFSAERLKGVDSTLKIQPAKLEDSAVYLCASSLVGSPETQYFGPGTRLLVL.

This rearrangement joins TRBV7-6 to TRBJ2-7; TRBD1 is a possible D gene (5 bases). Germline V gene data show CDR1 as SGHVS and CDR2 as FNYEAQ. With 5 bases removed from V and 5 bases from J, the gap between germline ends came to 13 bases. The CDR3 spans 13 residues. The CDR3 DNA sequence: TGTGCCAGCAGCACCTACAGGTCCCACGAGCAGTACTTC. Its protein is CASSTYRSHEQYF.

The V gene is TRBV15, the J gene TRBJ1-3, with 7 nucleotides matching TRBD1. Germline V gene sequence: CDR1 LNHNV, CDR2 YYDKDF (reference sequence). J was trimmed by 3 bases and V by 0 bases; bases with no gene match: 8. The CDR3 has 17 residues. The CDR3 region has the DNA TGTGCCACCAGCAGAGAATCGACCGGGACAGTTGGAAACACCATATATTTT. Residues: CATSRESTGTVGNTIYF.

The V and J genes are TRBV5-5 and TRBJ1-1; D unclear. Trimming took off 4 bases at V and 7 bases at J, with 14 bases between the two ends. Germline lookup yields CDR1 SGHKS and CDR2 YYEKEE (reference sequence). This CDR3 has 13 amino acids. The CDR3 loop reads CASSQGWEGEAFF. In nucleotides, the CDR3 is TGTGCCAGCAGCCAAGGATGGGAGGGTGAAGCTTTCTTT.

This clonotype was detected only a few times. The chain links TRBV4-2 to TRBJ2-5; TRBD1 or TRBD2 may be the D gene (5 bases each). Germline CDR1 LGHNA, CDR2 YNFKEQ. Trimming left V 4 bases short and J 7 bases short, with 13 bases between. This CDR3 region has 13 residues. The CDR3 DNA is TGTGCCAGCAGCCCCGGGGCTACGGGGACCCAGTACTTC. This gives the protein CASSPGATGTQYF.

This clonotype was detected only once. CDR3 protein: CASSPVPHTDTQYF. CDR3 sequence (DNA): TGCGCCAGCAGCCCGGTTCCTCACACAGATACGCAGTATTTT. The rearrangement joins TRBV4-1 to TRBJ2-3; D unclear. CDR3 size: 14 residues. Germline V gene lookup returns CDR1 MGHRA and CDR2 YSYEKL. V was clipped by 4 bases and J by 2 bases, with 10 bases between them.

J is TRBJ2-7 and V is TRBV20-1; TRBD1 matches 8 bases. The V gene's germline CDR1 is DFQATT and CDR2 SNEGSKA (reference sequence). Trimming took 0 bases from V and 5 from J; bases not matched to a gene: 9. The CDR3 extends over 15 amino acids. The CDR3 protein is CSARDPAGGTDEQYF. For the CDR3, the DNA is TGCAGTGCTAGAGATCCGGCAGGGGGCACCGACGAGCAGTACTTC.

CDR3 loop: CASRIDRAGSYEQYF. The CDR3 DNA reads TGTGCCAGCAGGATTGACAGGGCGGGCTCCTACGAGCAGTACTTC. The chain carries TRBV19 and TRBJ2-7, with 7 bases lining up with TRBD1. This CDR3 has 15 residues. Trimming cost V 9 bases and J 0 bases; bases outside gene matches: 11. In germline, CDR1 is LNHDA, CDR2 SQIVND (reference sequence).

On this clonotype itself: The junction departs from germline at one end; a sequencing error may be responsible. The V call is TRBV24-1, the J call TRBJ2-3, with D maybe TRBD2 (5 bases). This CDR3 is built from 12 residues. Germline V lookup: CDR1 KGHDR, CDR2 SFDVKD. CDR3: CAIREGKDTQYF. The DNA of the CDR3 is TGTGCCATCAGAGAGGGTAAAGATACGCAGTACTTT.

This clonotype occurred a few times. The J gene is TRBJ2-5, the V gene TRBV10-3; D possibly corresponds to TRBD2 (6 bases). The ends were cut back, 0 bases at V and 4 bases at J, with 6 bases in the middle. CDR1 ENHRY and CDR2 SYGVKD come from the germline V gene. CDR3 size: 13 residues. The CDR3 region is CAISESGGETQYF. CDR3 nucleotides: TGTGCCATCAGTGAGTCGGGAGGAGAGACCCAGTACTTC.

Here the CDR3 reads CSASLAGGDTDTQYF. CDR3 DNA sequence: TGCAGTGCGAGTCTAGCGGGAGGGGACACAGATACGCAGTATTTT. The chain is built from TRBV20-1 and TRBJ2-3; 12 nucleotides agree with TRBD2. V gave up 6 bases and J gave up 2 bases; unmatched junction bases: 6. The CDR3 is made up of 15 amino acids. Germline lookup yields CDR1 DFQATT and CDR2 SNEGSKA (reference sequence).